These 12 T cell receptor beta chains share one sample of origin, sequenced in a study of T cells in Graves' hyperthyroidism and ophthalmopathy. Amplified TCR beta CDR3 regions derived from RNA transcripts. An initial round of RT-PCR targeting the TCR CDR3 relied on the HTBI primer set. One entry per CDR3 protein, called by TCRdb with MiXCR from the multiplex PCR reads. The sample records some 380,000 distinct CDR3 sequences, around an eighth being singletons. The sample was blood. These receptors were obtained from a man aged 30 to 45 with Graves' hyperthyroidism that later progressed to Graves' ophthalmopathy.

This clonotype was counted at least ten times. The V call is TRBV5-6, the J call TRBJ2-7; D is unclear. CDR3 size: 12 residues. Germline-derived CDR1 and CDR2 are SGHDT and YYEEEE. With 0 bases removed from V and 3 bases from J, the gap between germline ends came to 4 bases. The CDR3 reads CASSLGFYEQYF. CDR3 coding DNA: TGTGCCAGCAGCTTGGGATTCTACGAGCAGTACTTC.

This clonotype was detected only once. V and J are TRBV6-5 and TRBJ1-3; a possible D gene is TRBD1 (6 bases). The CDR3 length is 15 residues. CDR1 MNHEY and CDR2 SVGAGI come from the germline V gene. Trimming took off 5 bases at V and 0 bases at J, with 11 bases between the two ends. CDR3 loop: CASSNRAGSGNTIYF. CDR3 coding DNA: TGTGCCAGCAGTAACAGGGCGGGCTCTGGAAACACCATATATTTT.

The chain uses TRBV10-3 and TRBJ2-1; D might be TRBD2 (5 bases). CDR1 and CDR2 (germline): ENHRY, SYGVKD. The CDR3 spans 14 residues. V was clipped by 5 bases and J by 4 bases, with 12 bases between them. CDR3 protein: CAISRATRYNEQFF. The CDR3 DNA is TGTGCCATCAGTCGCGCAACTAGGTACAATGAGCAGTTCTTC.

In its sample, this clonotype was seen many times. The J gene is TRBJ1-2, the V gene TRBV15; 7 bases are a match to TRBD1. The ends lost 0 bases at V and 1 base at J; junction bases unmatched: 8. The V gene's germline CDR1 is LNHNV and CDR2 YYDKDF (reference sequence). The CDR3 is 17 residues long. CDR3 sequence reads: CATSRDWGTDLNYGYTF. As DNA, the CDR3 is TGTGCCACCAGCAGAGATTGGGGGACAGACCTTAACTATGGCTACACCTTC.

This clonotype was counted between two and nine times. The chain combines TRBV7-3 with TRBJ2-2; TRBD2 agrees at 10 bases. Per the germline V gene, CDR1 is SGHTA and CDR2 is FQGTGA. V trimming: 5 bases; J trimming: 9 bases; junction bases outside the gene matches: 9. This CDR3 is 15 amino acids long. CDR3 region: CASSISGGAFRELFF. In DNA, the CDR3 is TGTGCCAGCAGCATCAGCGGGGGGGCCTTCCGGGAGCTGTTTTTT.

At least ten counts were recorded for this clonotype. This sequence joins TRBV3-1 and TRBJ1-1; no definite D call. The CDR3 is made up of 13 amino acids. From germline, CDR1 is LGHDT and CDR2 YNNKEL (reference sequence). V dropped 1 base and J dropped 5 bases, with 8 bases sitting between them. Here the CDR3 reads CASSQVMVTEAFF. The CDR3 region has the DNA TGTGCCAGCAGCCAAGTGATGGTAACTGAAGCTTTCTTT. The full variable domain, completed using reference TRBV3-1 and TRBJ1-1, is DTAVSQTPKYLVTQMGNDKSIKCEQNLGHDTMYWYKQDSKKFLKIMFSYNNKELIINETVPNRFSPKSPDKAHLNLHINSLELGDSAVYFCASSQVMVTEAFFGQGTRLTVV.

This clonotype was picked up a small number of times. J is TRBJ2-3 and V is TRBV6-6, with 11 bases fitting TRBD2. CDR3 length equals 17 residues. V shed 2 bases and J 1 base; nucleotides not matched to a gene: 5. The germline CDR1 and CDR2 sequences are MNHNY and SVGAGI (reference sequence). The CDR3 sequence is CASSYDPLAGGTDTQYF. In DNA form, the CDR3 reads TGTGCCAGCAGTTACGACCCACTAGCGGGGGGCACAGATACGCAGTATTTT.

This clonotype has ten or more counts. This sequence joins TRBV20-1 and TRBJ1-5, with 8 bases fitting TRBD1. CDR3 length: 13 amino acids. Germline CDR1 DFQATT, CDR2 SNEGSKA (reference sequence). J was trimmed by 6 bases and V by 5 bases; bases with no gene match: 6. The CDR3 protein is CSARRQGSQPQHF. CDR3 DNA sequence: TGCAGTGCTCGTCGACAGGGGAGTCAGCCCCAGCATTTT.

The sample holds many counts of this clonotype. The V call is TRBV7-2, the J call TRBJ1-2, with D unclear. Trimming took 5 bases from V and 4 from J, leaving 17 bases between them. This CDR3 contains 15 residues. CDR1 and CDR2 (germline): SGHTA, FQGNSA. CDR3 bases: TGTGCCAGCAGCCGTGACGGGAGGTTGGGCTATGGCTACACCTTC. Encoded protein: CASSRDGRLGYGYTF.

The V gene is TRBV4-1, the J gene TRBJ2-1; D is undetermined. Germline CDR1 and CDR2: MGHRA and YSYEKL. The CDR3 sequence is 14 residues long. The V gene lost 1 base and the J gene lost 4 bases, with 8 bases spanning the gap. CDR3 amino acids: CASSQGSPYNEQFF. The CDR3 region has the DNA TGCGCCAGCAGCCAAGGTTCCCCGTACAATGAGCAGTTCTTC.

This clonotype was observed a handful of times. The chain couples TRBV3-1 to TRBJ2-1; TRBD2 is a possible D gene (7 bases). Trimming took 0 bases from V and 5 from J, leaving 14 bases between them. Per the germline V gene, CDR1 is LGHDT and CDR2 is YNNKEL (reference sequence). This CDR3 region has 16 residues. The CDR3 loop reads CASSQDFRGGDNEQFF. The DNA for the CDR3 is TGTGCCAGCAGCCAAGATTTTAGGGGGGGGGACAATGAGCAGTTCTTC.

There are many counts of this clonotype. This chain links TRBV5-1 with TRBJ1-1; a possible D gene is TRBD1 (5 bases). This CDR3 spans 15 amino acids. Between the trimmed V and J ends, which lost 4 bases and 2 bases, there was a span of 15 bases. The germline V gene has CDR1 SGHRS and CDR2 YFSETQ. CDR3 sequence reads: CASSDVRGTNTEAFF. CDR3 in DNA: TGCGCCAGCAGCGACGTGAGGGGTACAAACACTGAAGCTTTCTTT.